What follows describes a single T cell receptor (beta chain). The sample belongs to a study of blood T cell repertoires in COVID-19. About the research overall: COVID-19 samples, acute and convalescent, were from the United States, Italy and Spain. The analysed material was cDNA or gDNA that came from T cells, B-cell-depleted T cells, or PBMCs.

Trimming took off 9 bases at V and 6 bases at J, with 18 bases between the two ends. The CDR3 runs 15 residues. Germline V gene data show CDR1 as LNHDA and CDR2 as SQIVND (reference sequence). In the original processing: Amplification of reference gene primers was used by the study to estimate nucleated cell counts. Data came from immunoSEQ multiplex PCR; TCRdb stores just in-frame clones and leaves some out. The DNA gave D and trimming, while V, J and clone size come from that table. The sample carries around 280,000 clones, around 85% recorded once. Source material: peripheral blood. This clonotype originated in a woman aged 45-65 years with active or convalescent COVID-19. V usage is TRBV19 and J usage is TRBJ1-6; D perhaps matches TRBD1 (5 bases). CDR3 region: CASQDRGGGNSPLHF. The DNA of the CDR3 is TGTGCCAGCCAAGACCGAGGCGGGGGTAATTCACCCCTCCACTTT. The full variable domain, completed using reference TRBV19 and TRBJ1-6, is DGGITQSPKYLFRKEGQNVTLSCEQNLNHDAMYWYRQDPGQGLRLIYYSQIVNDFQKGDIAEGYSVSREKKESFPLTVTSAQKNPTAFYLCASQDRGGGNSPLHFGNGTRLTVT.